This TCR beta chain derives from a study of blood T cell repertoires in COVID-19. Across the study: There were acute and convalescent COVID-19 samples, and they came from the United States, Italy and Spain. T cells, B-cell-depleted T cells, or PBMCs supplied cDNA or gDNA.

The sample holds one count of this clone. Profiled with immunoSEQ multiplex PCR; TCRdb holds only in-frame clones, not every one. This repertoire shows 360,000 or so clones, 90% found once; its top ten account for around 7%. This TCR was recovered from a man between 18 and 35 years old with active or convalescent COVID-19. The source material was peripheral blood.

CDR3 protein: CASSPASGGVGEQYF. In DNA form, the CDR3 reads TGTGCCAGCTCACCGGCTAGCGGGGGGGTCGGTGAGCAGTACTTC. V is TRBV18 and J is TRBJ2-7, with 12 bases matching TRBD2. The CDR3 contains 15 residues. The V gene's germline CDR1 is KGHSH and CDR2 LQKENI. V gave up 3 bases and J gave up 7 bases; unmatched junction bases: 7.